This T cell receptor (beta chain) originates from a study of Graves' ophthalmopathy and Graves' hyperthyroidism (dated by TCRdb to 2017 to 2018). For the study in its entirety: Hyperthyroidism was defined as stable when no progression to ophthalmopathy occurred within 18 months of follow-up. T-cell repertoires of thyroid tissue and blood were compared in over 5 hyperthyroidism patients. To explore V-J signatures that separate ophthalmopathy from hyperthyroidism, a discovery set of about a hundred patients was enrolled, consisting of about 43 with ophthalmopathy and approximately 60 with stable hyperthyroidism. After sampling, hyperthyroidism patients received methimazole starting at 30 mg daily, and ophthalmopathy patients received high-dose intravenous methylprednisolone. In total, 135 blood samples were TCR-sequenced: some 40 ophthalmopathy, approximately 80 hyperthyroidism and some 17 hyperthyroidism-to-ophthalmopathy patients. The independent validation cohort included under 20 hyperthyroidism patients plus 17 patients who later progressed from hyperthyroidism to ophthalmopathy. TCR beta repertoire signatures were used to distinguish Graves' ophthalmopathy from Graves' hyperthyroidism and to predict progression to ophthalmopathy. Here is what the overall study found, with its caveats: The 13-signature model separated ophthalmopathy from stable hyperthyroidism with roughly 88% sensitivity and 81.08% specificity in cross-validation, and 80%/75% in the test set. In validation, the model predicted ophthalmopathy progression with less than 71% sensitivity and 72.22% specificity; roughly eleven predicted patients were CT-confirmed with GO in a median of around 6.5 months. Sample size was not statistically predetermined, and group allocation was not concealed from the investigators. Most expanded thyroid clonotypes with a frequency above 0.001 also appeared in blood, which suggests that blood repertoires may reflect the immune response in the thyroid.

Hyperthyroidism patients were newly diagnosed, with disease duration under 2 months, and aged 18 to 65 years. Patients were excluded if they had other autoimmune diseases, uncontrolled infections, pregnancy or lactation. Clinical symptoms, serum thyroxine, TRAb, thyroid ultrasound and orbital computed tomography formed the basis of the diagnosis. Total RNA was extracted with Trizol reagent and quality-checked on an Agilent 2100 Bioanalyzer. Remarks on this clonotype: Its antigen is not yet known. A much larger clone sits a single nucleotide away, making a read error possible.

For repertoire sequencing, TCR beta CDR3 regions were amplified from RNA transcripts. HTBI primers and the Qiagen OneStep RT-PCR kit were used in a first-round RT-PCR, which was followed by a second-round multiplex PCR, size selection and purification. Libraries were sequenced paired-end with 100 bp reads on an Illumina HiSeq2000. As for how the authors treated the data: SOAPnuke was used to process the reads, throwing out any read that had adapters, had uncalled bases, had a mean Phred below 15, or lacked an exact constant-primer or identifier match. COPE v1.2.5 was used to merge high-quality paired reads. Each unique nucleotide sequence was defined as a clonotype, and clonotypes were aligned to IMGT TRB V, D and J references with MiTCR v1.1. Only V-J combinations with frequency above 0.0001 were analysed, covering 99% to 99.2% of repertoires. A TCR clonal expansion and chaos score per V-J combination was defined as the ratio of F50 clonal expansion to chaos observed in the TCRdist matrix. Features were reduced by Welch's t-statistics and random forest to over 10 V-J combinations, which fed a naive Bayes classifier. The similarity between thyroid and blood repertoires was quantified using the Morisita-Horn index. TCRdb applied fastp at Q25 and MiXCR to the public reads, then kept only in-frame beta chains. Rows with one shared CDR3 protein collapse into an entry with the most common genes and DNA. The V and J calls were not made by the authors but by TCRdb's processing. The sample contains 580,000 or so distinct CDR3 sequences, about two fifths of them found a single time. The leading ten clones occupy about 4% of the sample.

The CDR3 spans 15 residues, from the cysteine through the phenylalanine. CDR3 DNA is the only sequence kept; it has 45 bases, read in frame from the first base. Sequences SGHTA (CDR1) and FQGTGA (CDR2) are obtained from the germline V gene. At the junction V is shortened by 0 bases and J by 2 bases, with 10 bases in between. The material sequenced was peripheral blood or thyroid tissue (not recorded which). The sequence links TRBV7-3 to TRBJ1-2; D gene: possibly TRBD1, on 6 matching bases. The clonotype comes from an adult man with Graves' hyperthyroidism. CDR3 protein: CASSLTGHENYGYTF. The sequence in DNA is TGTGCCAGCAGCTTAACGGGACATGAGAACTATGGCTACACCTTC.